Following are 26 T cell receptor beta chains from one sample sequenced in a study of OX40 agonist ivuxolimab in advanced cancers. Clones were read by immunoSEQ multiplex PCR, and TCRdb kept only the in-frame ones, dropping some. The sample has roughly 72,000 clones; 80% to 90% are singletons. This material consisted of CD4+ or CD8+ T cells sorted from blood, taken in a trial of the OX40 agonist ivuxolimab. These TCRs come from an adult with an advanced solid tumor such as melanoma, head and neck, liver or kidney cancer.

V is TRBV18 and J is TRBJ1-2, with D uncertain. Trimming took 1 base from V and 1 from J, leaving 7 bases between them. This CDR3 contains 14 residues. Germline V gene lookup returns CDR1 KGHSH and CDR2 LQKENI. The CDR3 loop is CASSPLGSNYGYTF. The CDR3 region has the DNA TGTGCCAGCTCACCACTGGGCAGTAACTATGGCTACACCTTC.

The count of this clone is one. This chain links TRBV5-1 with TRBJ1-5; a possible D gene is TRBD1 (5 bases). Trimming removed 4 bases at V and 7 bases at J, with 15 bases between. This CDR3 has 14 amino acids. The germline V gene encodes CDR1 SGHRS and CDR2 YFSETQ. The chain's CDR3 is CASSRDGEGQPQHF. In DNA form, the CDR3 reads TGCGCCAGCAGCAGGGACGGCGAGGGGCAGCCCCAGCATTTT.

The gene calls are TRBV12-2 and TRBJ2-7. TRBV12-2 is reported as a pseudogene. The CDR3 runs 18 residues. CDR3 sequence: CASRLRQPREMVFYEQYF. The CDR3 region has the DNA TGTGCAAGTCGCTTACGCCAGCCCAGGGAGATGGTATTCTACGAGCAGTACTTC.

The CDR3 nucleotides are TGTGCCACCAGCAGAGATCGAGGAGAAGGGGCTTTCTTT. As protein: CATSRDRGEGAFF. V and J are TRBV15 and TRBJ1-1, with D uncertain. The V and J ends lost 0 bases and 11 bases respectively, with 13 bases between them. The CDR3 has 13 residues. The germline V gene encodes CDR1 LNHNV and CDR2 YYDKDF (reference sequence).

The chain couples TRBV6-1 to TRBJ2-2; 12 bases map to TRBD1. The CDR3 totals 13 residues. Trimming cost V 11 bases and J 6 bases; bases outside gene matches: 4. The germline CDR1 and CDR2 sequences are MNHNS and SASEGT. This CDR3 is CASRDRGPGELFF. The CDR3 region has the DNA TGTGCCTCGCGGGACAGGGGGCCCGGGGAGCTGTTTTTT.

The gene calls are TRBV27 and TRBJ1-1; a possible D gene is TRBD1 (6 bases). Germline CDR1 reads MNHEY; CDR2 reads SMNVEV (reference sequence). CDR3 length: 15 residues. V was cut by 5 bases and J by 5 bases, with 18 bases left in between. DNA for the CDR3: TGTGCCAGCAGTCCCTGGGGGGCGCGACGGACTGAAGCTTTCTTT. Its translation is CASSPWGARRTEAFF.

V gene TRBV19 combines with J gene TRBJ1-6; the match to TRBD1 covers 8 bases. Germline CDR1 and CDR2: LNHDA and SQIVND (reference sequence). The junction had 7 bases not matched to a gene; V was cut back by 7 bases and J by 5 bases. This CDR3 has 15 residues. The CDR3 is CASTVTGVNNSPLHF. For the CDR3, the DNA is TGTGCCAGTACCGTGACAGGGGTTAATAATTCACCCCTCCACTTT.

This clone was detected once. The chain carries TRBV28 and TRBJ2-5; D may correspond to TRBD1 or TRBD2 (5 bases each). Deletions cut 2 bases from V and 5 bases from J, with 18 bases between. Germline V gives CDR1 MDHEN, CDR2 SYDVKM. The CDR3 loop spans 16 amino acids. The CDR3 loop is CASSLGGPGPGETQYF. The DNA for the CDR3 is TGTGCCAGCAGTTTAGGCGGTCCGGGGCCTGGGGAGACCCAGTACTTC.

CDR3 coding DNA: TGTGCCAGCAGTTTAACGGGAGTTTTGACAGATACGCAGTATTTT. It is translated as CASSLTGVLTDTQYF. J is TRBJ2-3 and V is TRBV28, with D tentatively TRBD2 (6 bases). Trimming pared 2 bases from V and 3 bases from J, leaving 12 bases between. Germline lookup yields CDR1 MDHEN and CDR2 SYDVKM. This CDR3 comprises 15 residues.

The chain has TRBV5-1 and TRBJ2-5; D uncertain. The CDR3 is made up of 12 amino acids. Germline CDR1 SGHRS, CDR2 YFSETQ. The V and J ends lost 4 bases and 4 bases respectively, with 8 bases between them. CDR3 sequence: CASSLAVETQYF. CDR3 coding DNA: TGCGCCAGCAGCCTCGCCGTAGAGACCCAGTACTTC. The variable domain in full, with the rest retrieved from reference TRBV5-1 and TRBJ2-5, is KAGVTQTPRYLIKTRGQQVTLSCSPISGHRSVSWYQQTPGQGLQFLFEYFSETQRNKGNFPGRFSGRQFSNSRSEMNVSTLELGDSALYLCASSLAVETQYFGPGTRLLVL.

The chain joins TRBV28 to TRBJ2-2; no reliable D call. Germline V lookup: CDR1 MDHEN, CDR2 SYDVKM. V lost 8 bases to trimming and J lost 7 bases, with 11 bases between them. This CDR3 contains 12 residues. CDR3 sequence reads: CASGRDGGELFF. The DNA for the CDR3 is TGTGCCAGCGGCCGCGATGGCGGGGAGCTGTTTTTT.

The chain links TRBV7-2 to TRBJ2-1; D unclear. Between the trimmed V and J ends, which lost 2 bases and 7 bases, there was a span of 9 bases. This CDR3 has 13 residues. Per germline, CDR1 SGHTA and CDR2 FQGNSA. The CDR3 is CASSLIPKNEQFF. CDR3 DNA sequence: TGTGCCAGCAGCTTAATACCGAAGAATGAGCAGTTCTTC.

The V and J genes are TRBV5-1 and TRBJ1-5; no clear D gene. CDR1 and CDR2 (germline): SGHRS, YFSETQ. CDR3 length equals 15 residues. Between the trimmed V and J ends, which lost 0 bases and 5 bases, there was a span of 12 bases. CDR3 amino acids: CASSLAPNGYQPQHF. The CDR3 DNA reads TGCGCCAGCAGCTTGGCCCCCAACGGCTATCAGCCCCAGCATTTT. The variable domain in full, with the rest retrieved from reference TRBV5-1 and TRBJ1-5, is KAGVTQTPRYLIKTRGQQVTLSCSPISGHRSVSWYQQTPGQGLQFLFEYFSETQRNKGNFPGRFSGRQFSNSRSEMNVSTLELGDSALYLCASSLAPNGYQPQHFGDGTRLSIL.

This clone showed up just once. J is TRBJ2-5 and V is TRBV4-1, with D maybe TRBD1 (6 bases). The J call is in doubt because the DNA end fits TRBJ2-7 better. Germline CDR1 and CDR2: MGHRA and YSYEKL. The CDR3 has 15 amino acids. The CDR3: CASSQGAGAAYEQYF. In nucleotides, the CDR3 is TGCGCCAGCAGCCAAGGGGCAGGGGCTGCCTACGAGCAGTACTTC.

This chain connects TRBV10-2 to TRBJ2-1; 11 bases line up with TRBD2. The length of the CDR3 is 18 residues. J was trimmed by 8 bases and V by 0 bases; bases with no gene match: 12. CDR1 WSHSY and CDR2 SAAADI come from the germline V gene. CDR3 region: CASSESSGSGGVLDEQFF. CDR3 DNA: TGCGCCAGCAGTGAGTCGAGCGGTAGCGGGGGGGTTTTGGATGAGCAGTTCTTC.

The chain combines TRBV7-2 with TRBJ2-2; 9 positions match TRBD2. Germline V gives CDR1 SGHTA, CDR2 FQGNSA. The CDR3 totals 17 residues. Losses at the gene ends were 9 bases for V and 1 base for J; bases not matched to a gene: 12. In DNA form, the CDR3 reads TGTGCCAGTCCGCCCTTGGCGGGAGGGTTGAACACCGGGGAGCTGTTTTTT. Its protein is CASPPLAGGLNTGELFF.

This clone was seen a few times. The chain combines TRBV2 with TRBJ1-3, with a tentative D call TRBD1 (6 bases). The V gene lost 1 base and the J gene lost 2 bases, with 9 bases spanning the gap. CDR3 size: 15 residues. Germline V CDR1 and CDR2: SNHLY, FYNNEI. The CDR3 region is CASSEDRVTGNTIYF. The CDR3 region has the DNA TGTGCCAGCAGTGAAGACAGGGTCACTGGAAACACCATATATTTT.

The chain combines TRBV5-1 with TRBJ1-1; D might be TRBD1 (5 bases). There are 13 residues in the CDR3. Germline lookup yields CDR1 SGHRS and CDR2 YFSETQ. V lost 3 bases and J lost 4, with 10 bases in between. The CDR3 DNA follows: TGCGCCAGCAGCTCCTCAGGGAGCACTGAAGCTTTCTTT. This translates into CASSSSGSTEAFF.

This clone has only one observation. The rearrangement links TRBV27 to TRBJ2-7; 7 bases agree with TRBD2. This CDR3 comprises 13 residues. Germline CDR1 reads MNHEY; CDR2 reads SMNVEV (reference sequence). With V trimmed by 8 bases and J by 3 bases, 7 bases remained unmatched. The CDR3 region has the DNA TGTGCCAGCCGCCGGGACTACCGCTACGAGCAGTACTTC. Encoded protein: CASRRDYRYEQYF.

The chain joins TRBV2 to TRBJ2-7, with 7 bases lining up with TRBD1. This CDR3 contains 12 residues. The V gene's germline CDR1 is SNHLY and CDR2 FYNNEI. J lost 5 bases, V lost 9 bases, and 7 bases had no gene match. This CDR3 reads CASTGQRHEQYF. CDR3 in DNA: TGTGCCAGTACGGGACAGAGGCACGAGCAGTACTTC. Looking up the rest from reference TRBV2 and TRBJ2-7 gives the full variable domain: EPEVTQTPSHQVTQMGQEVILRCVPISNHLYFYWYRQILGQKVEFLVSFYNNEISEKSEIFDDQFSVERPDGSNFTLKIRSTKLEDSAMYFCASTGQRHEQYFGPGTRLTVT.

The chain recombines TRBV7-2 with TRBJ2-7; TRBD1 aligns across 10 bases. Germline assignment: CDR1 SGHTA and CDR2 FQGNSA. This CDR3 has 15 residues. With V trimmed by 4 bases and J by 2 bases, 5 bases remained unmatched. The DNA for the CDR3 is TGTGCCAGCAGCTCTCGACAGGGGGCGGCCTACGAGCAGTACTTC. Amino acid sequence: CASSSRQGAAYEQYF.

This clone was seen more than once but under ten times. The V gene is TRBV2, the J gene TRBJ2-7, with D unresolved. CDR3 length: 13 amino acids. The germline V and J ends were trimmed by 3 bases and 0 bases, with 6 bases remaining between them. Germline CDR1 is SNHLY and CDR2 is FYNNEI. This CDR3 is CASSDWSSYEQYF. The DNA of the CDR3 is TGTGCCAGCAGTGATTGGAGCTCCTACGAGCAGTACTTC.

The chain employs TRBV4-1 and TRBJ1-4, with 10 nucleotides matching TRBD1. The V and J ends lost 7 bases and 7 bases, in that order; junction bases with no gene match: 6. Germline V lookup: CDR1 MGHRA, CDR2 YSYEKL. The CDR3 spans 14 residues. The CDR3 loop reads CASTSGTGVEKLFF. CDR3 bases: TGCGCCAGCACCTCCGGGACAGGGGTTGAAAAACTGTTTTTT.

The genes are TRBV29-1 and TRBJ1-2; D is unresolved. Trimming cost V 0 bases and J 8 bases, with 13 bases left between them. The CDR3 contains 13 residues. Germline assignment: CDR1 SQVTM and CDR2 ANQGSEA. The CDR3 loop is CSVEDAGYLGYTF. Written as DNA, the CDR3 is TGCAGCGTTGAAGATGCAGGATATTTGGGCTACACCTTC.

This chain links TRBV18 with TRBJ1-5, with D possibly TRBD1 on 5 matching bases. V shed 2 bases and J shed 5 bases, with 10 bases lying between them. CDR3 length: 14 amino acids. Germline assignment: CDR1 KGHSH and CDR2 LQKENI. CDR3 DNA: TGTGCCAGCTCACCAAGGAGGGGTGATCAGCCCCAGCATTTT. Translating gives CASSPRRGDQPQHF.

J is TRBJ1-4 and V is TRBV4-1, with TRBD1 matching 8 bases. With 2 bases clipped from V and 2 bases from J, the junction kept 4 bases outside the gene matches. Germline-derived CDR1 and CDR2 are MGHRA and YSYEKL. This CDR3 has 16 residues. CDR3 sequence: CASSQTGGSTNEKLFF. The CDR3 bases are TGCGCCAGCAGCCAAACAGGGGGTTCGACTAATGAAAAACTGTTTTTT.